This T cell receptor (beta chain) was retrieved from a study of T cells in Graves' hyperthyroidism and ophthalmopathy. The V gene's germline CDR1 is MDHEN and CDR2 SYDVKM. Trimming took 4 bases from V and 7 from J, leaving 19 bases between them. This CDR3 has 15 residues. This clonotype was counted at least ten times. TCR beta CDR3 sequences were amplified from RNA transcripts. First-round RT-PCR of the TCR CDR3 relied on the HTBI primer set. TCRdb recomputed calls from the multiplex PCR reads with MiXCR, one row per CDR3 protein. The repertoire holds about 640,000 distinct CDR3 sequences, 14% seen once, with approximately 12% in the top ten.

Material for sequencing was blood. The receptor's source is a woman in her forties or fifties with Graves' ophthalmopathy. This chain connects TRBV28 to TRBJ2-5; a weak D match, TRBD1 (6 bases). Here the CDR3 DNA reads TGTGCCAGCAGTTCTACAGGGATTAGCGTCCGGACCCAGTACTTC. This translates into CASSSTGISVRTQYF. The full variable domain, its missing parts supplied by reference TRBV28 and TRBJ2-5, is DVKVTQSSRYLVKRTGEKVFLECVQDMDHENMFWYRQDPGLGLRLIYFSYDVKMKEKGDIPEGYSVSREKKERFSLILESASTNQTSMYLCASSSTGISVRTQYFGPGTRLLVL.